This TCR beta chain was sequenced during a study of beta chain features in type 1 diabetes. From germline, CDR1 is MDHEN and CDR2 SYDVKM. The V gene end was trimmed by 7 bases and the J gene end by 10 bases; junction bases not matched to a gene: 10. The CDR3 loop spans 14 amino acids. Investigators reverse transcribed all isolated RNA, so they sequenced expressed TCRB transcripts. Assay used: immunoSEQ multiplex PCR; TCRdb lists only in-frame clones, some missing. The sample includes about 740,000 clones, roughly 13% of them seen just once. This clone turned up a few times. The antigen is unknown. Findings and limits, study-wide: More deletions and fewer insertions at VDJ junctions were seen in type 1 diabetes patients. The study found moderately but significantly shorter TCRB CDR3s in all four CD4+ subsets of Type 1 diabetes patients. Naive, central memory and Treg TCRB repertoires seemed to resemble each other more closely in patients than they did in healthy donors.

The sequencing sample was made of naive CD4+ T cells from blood. This chain uses TRBV28 with TRBJ1-6; 7 nucleotides align to TRBD1. The clonotype was recovered from a man younger than 35 with type 1 diabetes. The CDR3 DNA reads TGTGCCAGCACCCCGACAGGGATGGGGTCACCCCTCCACTTT. Residues: CASTPTGMGSPLHF.